This TCR beta chain was observed in a study of CD8 T cells in ankylosing spondylitis. Concerning this clonotype itself: Its antigen is currently unknown.

Study-level results: Previous work reported some of these motif variants in the synovial fluid and blood of reactive arthritis. A TCR beta motif of 7 or 8 highly homologous variants appeared characteristic of ankylosing spondylitis blood.

CDR3 length equals 12 residues. Trimming took 1 base from V and 8 from J, leaving 8 bases between them. CDR1 is GTSNPN, CDR2 SVGIG, per germline (reference sequence). A quantitative 5'-RACE method, one with molecular barcodes, was used to make TCR beta libraries. TCRdb passed the 5' RACE reads through MiXCR, listing each CDR3 protein once. The sample includes about 340,000 distinct CDR3 sequences, roughly 14% seen only once; the top ten take 0.95% to 1.4%. The sample comprised blood, either unsorted or a sorted T cell fraction (not recorded which). This TCR came from a male donor with ankylosing spondylitis or in good health (not recorded which). The V call is TRBV30, the J call TRBJ2-2; either TRBD1 or TRBD2 may fit D (5 bases each). The CDR3: CAWSGEGGELFF. CDR3 sequence (DNA): TGTGCCTGGAGTGGCGAGGGGGGGGAGCTGTTTTTT.